This T cell receptor (beta chain) appears in the sequencing data of a study of neurological immune-mediated disorders. In this sample, this clonotype is medium-sized (0.01 to 0.1%). The antigen is unknown. 5'RACE with 10-nucleotide random UMIs produced the cDNA. Via MiXCR, TCRdb re-called the 5' RACE reads, giving one row per CDR3 protein. The repertoire includes around 10,000 distinct CDR3 sequences, more than 20% of them detected once, and around 50% sits in the top ten. Points from the study as a whole: The level of TCR clonal expansion was highest in patients with HTLV-1-associated myelopathy and lowest in multiple sclerosis, where it fell below the level seen in healthy controls.

The V and J ends lost 2 bases and 0 bases, in that order; junction bases with no gene match: 4. This CDR3 contains 16 residues. From germline, CDR1 is SGHRS and CDR2 YFSETQ. The sequence was collected from a woman aged 60 to 75 with HTLV-1-associated myelopathy (HAM/TSP). The specimen was CD8+ T cells from blood. The chain links TRBV5-1 to TRBJ2-2; 7 bases map to TRBD2. The CDR3 sequence: CASSFPAGANTGELFF. DNA of the CDR3: TGCGCCAGCAGCTTCCCTGCGGGGGCGAACACCGGGGAGCTGTTTTTT. The complete variable domain, with remaining parts taken from reference TRBV5-1 and TRBJ2-2, reads KAGVTQTPRYLIKTRGQQVTLSCSPISGHRSVSWYQQTPGQGLQFLFEYFSETQRNKGNFPGRFSGRQFSNSRSEMNVSTLELGDSALYLCASSFPAGANTGELFFGEGSRLTVL.